This TCR beta chain is from a study of T-cell reconstitution after alpha-beta-depleted transplantation in children. The authors prepared the TCRbeta library with unique molecular identifiers. TCRdb analysed the PCR reads with MiXCR anew, one entry per CDR3 protein. The sample records 900,000 or so distinct CDR3 sequences, roughly 15% being singletons. Germline V gene lookup returns CDR1 MNHEY and CDR2 SMNVEV (reference sequence). The CDR3 is 16 amino acids. V was clipped by 0 bases and J by 1 base, with 13 bases between them. The sample in question was PBMCs, mostly from graft donor cells, obtained 360 days after TCRalphabeta/CD19-depleted stem cell transplant. This chain links TRBV27 with TRBJ2-7; tentatively, D is TRBD1 (6 bases). The sequence derives from a male patient between 10 and 17 years old who had a stem cell transplant for acute lymphoblastic leukemia, so the T cells may come from the graft donor. The CDR3 region has the DNA TGTGCCAGCAGTTTATCGGGGGCCGTCGGGTCCTACGAGCAGTACTTC. Amino acids: CASSLSGAVGSYEQYF.